This record covers a single T cell receptor beta chain. An end of the junction does not agree with germline; a read error may underlie this. This sample stems from a study of blood T cell repertoires in COVID-19. Germline CDR1 and CDR2: SGHAT and FQNNGV. This CDR3 is built from 15 residues. This table comes from immunoSEQ multiplex PCR, and its TCRdb copy is limited to in-frame clones, with some not included. The data contain tens of thousands of clones, around 87% of them singletons. The sample taken for sequencing was peripheral blood. This TCR was sampled from a human donor with active COVID-19. The donor label of this sample is uncertain. The chain uses TRBV11-2 and TRBJ2-1, with TRBD2 matching over 11 bases. The CDR3 DNA reads as TGTGCCAGCAGTTTAGCGGGGGGGCCGAATAATGAGCAGTTCTTC. The encoded protein is CASSLAGGPNNEQFF.